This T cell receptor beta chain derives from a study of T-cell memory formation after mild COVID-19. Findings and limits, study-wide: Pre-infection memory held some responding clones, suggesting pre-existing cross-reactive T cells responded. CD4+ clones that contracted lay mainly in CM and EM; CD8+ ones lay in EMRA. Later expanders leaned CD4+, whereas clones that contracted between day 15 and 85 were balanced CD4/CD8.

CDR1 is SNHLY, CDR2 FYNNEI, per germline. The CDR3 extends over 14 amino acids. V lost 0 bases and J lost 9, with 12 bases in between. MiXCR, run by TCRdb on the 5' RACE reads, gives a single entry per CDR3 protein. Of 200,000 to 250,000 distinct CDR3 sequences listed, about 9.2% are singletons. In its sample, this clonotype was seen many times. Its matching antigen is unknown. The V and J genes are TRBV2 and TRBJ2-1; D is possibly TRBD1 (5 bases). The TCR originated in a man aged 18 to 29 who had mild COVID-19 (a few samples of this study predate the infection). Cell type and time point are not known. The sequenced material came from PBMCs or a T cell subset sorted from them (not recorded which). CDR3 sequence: CASSEAPGPLEQFF. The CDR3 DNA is TGTGCCAGCAGTGAAGCCCCAGGGCCTCTTGAGCAGTTCTTC.